Sequencing of this T cell receptor beta chain was carried out in a study of molecular identifiers for immune sequencing clone quantification. General study results and limits: Highly expanded clone sizes could be underestimated through barcode sharing by identical TCR molecules. Among 800,000 to 1,000,000 naive cells, as was reported, spiked Jurkat TCR RNA from one cell was detectable.

CDR3 length: 14 amino acids. The germline V gene has CDR1 PRHDT and CDR2 FYEKMQ (reference sequence). Trimming took off 5 bases at V and 1 base at J, with 11 bases between the two ends. The table lists this clonotype with many counts. Its matching antigen is unknown. TCRdb itself ran the PCR reads through MiXCR, one entry per CDR3 protein. This table holds under 65,000 distinct CDR3 sequences, 20% to 25% found once. Isolation of naive CD8 T cells was achieved by sorting on a CD8+CD4-CCR7+CD45RA+ phenotype. What was sequenced was naive CD8+ T cells from blood, with Jurkat cell RNA spiked in. Subset in this sample: FACS-sorted CD8+CD4-CCR7+CD45RA+ naive T cells. This rearrangement joins TRBV13 to TRBJ2-5, with a weak D call TRBD2 (5 bases). The TCR originated in a human donor in good health. Some libraries in this study had Jurkat cell RNA spiked in. CDR3 DNA sequence: TGTGCCAGCAGCCTTCGGGATTCCCAAGAGACCCAGTACTTC. Encoded protein: CASSLRDSQETQYF.